The 28 T cell receptor beta chains below come from one sample, sequenced in a study of T cells in tuberculosis. Repertoires were generated with immunoSEQ multiplex PCR, while TCRdb's copy carries only in-frame clones and drops some. The table records under 40,000 clones, more than 70% of them present only once. Indicated time point: new active TB diagnosis, blood taken before or within 7 days of starting treatment. This specimen consisted of PBMCs, obtained at tuberculosis diagnosis. These receptors came from an adult with tuberculosis.

V and J are TRBV15 and TRBJ2-7, with a weak D call TRBD1 (5 bases). This CDR3 comprises 16 residues. The germline V and J ends were trimmed by 6 bases and 0 bases, with 18 bases remaining between them. CDR1 and CDR2 from the germline V gene are LNHNV and YYDKDF (reference sequence). The CDR3 DNA reads TGTGCCACCAGTTCACGACAGTCCGTCCGCTCCTACGAGCAGTACTTC. It encodes CATSSRQSVRSYEQYF.

The chain joins TRBV27 to TRBJ2-7; 7 bases match TRBD2. The CDR3 runs 14 residues. Trimming at V came to 3 bases and at J to 6 bases, leaving 8 bases not matched to a gene. CDR1 MNHEY and CDR2 SMNVEV come from the germline V gene (reference sequence). CDR3 DNA sequence: TGTGCCAGCAGTTTCGCAGGGAGGGTAAGCGAGCAGTACTTC. Its protein is CASSFAGRVSEQYF.

The CDR3 region is CASSPWPGVNTGELFF. The CDR3 DNA sequence: TGTGCCAGCAGCCCCTGGCCAGGGGTAAACACCGGGGAGCTGTTTTTT. This chain connects TRBV7-2 to TRBJ2-2; D might be TRBD1 (6 bases). The CDR3 spans 16 residues. Trimming pared 5 bases from V and 2 bases from J, leaving 15 bases between. The germline CDR1 and CDR2 sequences are SGHTA and FQGNSA. The full variable domain, its missing parts supplied by reference TRBV7-2 and TRBJ2-2, is GAGVSQSPSNKVTEKGKDVELRCDPISGHTALYWYRQSLGQGLEFLIYFQGNSAPDKSGLPSDRFSAERTGGSVSTLTIQRTQQEDSAVYLCASSPWPGVNTGELFFGEGSRLTVL.

This rearrangement joins TRBV15 to TRBJ2-6; D is perhaps TRBD1 (6 bases). The CDR3 has 16 residues. V was clipped by 8 bases and J by 0 bases, with 14 bases between them. Germline V CDR1 and CDR2: LNHNV, YYDKDF (reference sequence). The CDR3 loop is CATLRGPSSGANVLTF. CDR3 sequence (DNA): TGTGCCACCCTCAGGGGTCCCTCCTCTGGGGCCAACGTCCTGACTTTC.

This sequence joins TRBV19 and TRBJ1-1, with 8 bases fitting TRBD1. The CDR3 spans 17 residues. The V gene end was trimmed by 0 bases and the J gene end by 4 bases; junction bases not matched to a gene: 10. CDR1 is LNHDA and CDR2 is SQIVND in the germline V gene (reference sequence). In nucleotides, the CDR3 is TGTGCCAGTAGTATAGAGGGTCACAGGGGGACGAGCACTGAAGCTTTCTTT. Amino acids: CASSIEGHRGTSTEAFF.

The V and J genes are TRBV30 and TRBJ2-7; the D gene is possibly TRBD2 (6 bases). With 0 bases removed from V and 7 bases from J, the gap between germline ends came to 10 bases. CDR3 size: 12 residues. CDR1 and CDR2 (germline): GTSNPN, SVGIG (reference sequence). The CDR3, as DNA: TGTGCCTGGAGTGTATCGGCGGGGGAGCAGTACTTC. It specifies CAWSVSAGEQYF.

The DNA of the CDR3 is TGTGCCAGCAGCTTATCGGCGGGGAGAACCACAGATACGCAGTATTTT. This encodes CASSLSAGRTTDTQYF. This rearrangement joins TRBV7-3 to TRBJ2-3; D may be TRBD2 (6 bases). Germline CDR1 is SGHTA and CDR2 is FQGTGA. V lost 2 bases and J lost 2, with 14 bases in between. CDR3 length: 16 residues.

This chain uses TRBV2 with TRBJ1-5; a weak D match, TRBD1 (5 bases). The CDR3 is 16 amino acids. V lost 4 bases and J 2 bases, leaving 15 bases between the germline ends. Germline-derived CDR1 and CDR2 are SNHLY and FYNNEI. The CDR3 DNA is TGTGCCAGCAGTGGCGAGGCGGGGCTGGGCAATCAGCCCCAGCATTTT. Translating it yields CASSGEAGLGNQPQHF.

The genes are TRBV7-9 and TRBJ1-1; no firm D call. Looked up from germline, CDR1 is SEHNR and CDR2 is FQNEAQ (reference sequence). Trimming removed 2 bases from V and 5 bases from J, with 9 bases in between. The CDR3 covers 13 residues. The DNA for the CDR3 is TGTGCCAGCAGCTTAACACAGAGAACTGAAGCTTTCTTT. Encoded protein: CASSLTQRTEAFF.

The V call is TRBV10-3, the J call TRBJ2-7; 9 nucleotides agree with TRBD1. The CDR3 runs to 14 residues. Germline-derived CDR1 and CDR2 are ENHRY and SYGVKD. V shed 6 bases and J 5 bases; nucleotides not matched to a gene: 8. The CDR3 region is CAISPPGQGNEQYF. Here the CDR3 DNA reads TGTGCCATCAGCCCGCCGGGACAGGGAAACGAGCAGTACTTC.

The chain couples TRBV18 to TRBJ2-5, with 8 nucleotides matching TRBD2. CDR1 is KGHSH, CDR2 LQKENI, per germline. V trimming: 3 bases; J trimming: 7 bases; junction bases outside the gene matches: 4. This CDR3 has 13 amino acids. DNA for the CDR3: TGTGCCAGCTCACCGGGACTAGATGCGACCCAGTACTTC. It translates to CASSPGLDATQYF.

The chain joins TRBV5-6 to TRBJ1-6; 10 nucleotides align to TRBD1. There are 17 residues in the CDR3. J gave up 2 bases and V 4 bases, and 6 bases lay outside the gene matches. The germline gives CDR1 SGHDT, CDR2 YYEEEE. The CDR3 region is CASSPPTGGAYNSPLHF. CDR3 bases: TGTGCCAGCAGCCCACCGACAGGGGGCGCCTATAATTCACCCCTCCACTTT.

V gene TRBV5-1 combines with J gene TRBJ2-1; 11 bases are shared with TRBD1. V dropped 4 bases and J dropped 7; count of bases not matched to a gene: 4. Per the germline V gene, CDR1 is SGHRS and CDR2 is YFSETQ. The length of the CDR3 is 14 residues. CDR3 bases: TGCGCCAGCAGCCTCGGACAGGGGGCGAATGAGCAGTTCTTC. Protein product: CASSLGQGANEQFF.

This clone was seen once. The chain couples TRBV5-1 to TRBJ1-6; a possible D gene is TRBD1 (5 bases). This CDR3 spans 16 amino acids. Trimming stripped 0 bases from V and 6 bases from J, with 13 bases between. Germline loops: CDR1 SGHRS, CDR2 YFSETQ. CDR3 nucleotides: TGCGCCAGCAGCTTGGCCGGCGGGGGTAGTAATTCACCCCTCCACTTT. It yields the protein CASSLAGGGSNSPLHF. The full variable domain, with the rest looked up from reference TRBV5-1 and TRBJ1-6, is KAGVTQTPRYLIKTRGQQVTLSCSPISGHRSVSWYQQTPGQGLQFLFEYFSETQRNKGNFPGRFSGRQFSNSRSEMNVSTLELGDSALYLCASSLAGGGSNSPLHFGNGTRLTVT.

The rearrangement uses TRBV19 and TRBJ1-1; 8 bases are a match to TRBD1. The germline V gene encodes CDR1 LNHDA and CDR2 SQIVND (reference sequence). The CDR3 runs to 15 residues. The ends lost 6 bases at V and 4 bases at J; junction bases unmatched: 10. The CDR3 here is CASRGQASKITEAFF. CDR3 sequence (DNA): TGTGCCAGTAGGGGACAGGCATCAAAGATCACTGAAGCTTTCTTT.

This clone has just a few counts. This sequence joins TRBV19 and TRBJ1-1; TRBD1 matches 9 bases. CDR3 size: 15 residues. V shed 4 bases and J 4 bases; nucleotides not matched to a gene: 7. CDR1 and CDR2 (germline): LNHDA, SQIVND (reference sequence). CDR3 sequence: CASSTTDRGGTEAFF. CDR3 DNA: TGTGCCAGTAGTACCACGGACAGGGGTGGCACTGAAGCTTTCTTT.

This clone was observed once. J is TRBJ2-5 and V is TRBV6-6; 14 bases align to TRBD2. V lost 9 bases and J lost 4; bases outside the gene matches: 10. The germline V gene encodes CDR1 MNHNY and CDR2 SVGAGI (reference sequence). The CDR3 sequence is 16 residues long. This CDR3 reads CASTGRLAGGLETQYF. The CDR3 DNA is TGTGCCAGTACAGGGAGACTAGCGGGGGGGCTAGAGACCCAGTACTTC.

The V and J genes are TRBV6-4 and TRBJ1-6; weak D call: TRBD1 (5 bases). The CDR3 is 17 amino acids. V was shortened by 0 bases and J by 5 bases, with 14 bases between the two germline ends. Germline CDR1 MRHNA, CDR2 SNTAGT. The CDR3 DNA sequence: TGTGCCAGCAGTGACTCGGCCTTACAGGAGAATAATTCACCCCTCCACTTT. Protein: CASSDSALQENNSPLHF.

The V call is TRBV5-1, the J call TRBJ2-1; possible D gene TRBD2, 6 bases. Trimming shortened V by 0 bases and J by 10 bases, and 14 bases separated the two germline ends. The V gene's germline CDR1 is SGHRS and CDR2 YFSETQ. The CDR3 sequence is 14 residues long. DNA for the CDR3: TGCGCCAGCAGCTTGGTGGGGGGATTCGGGGAGCAGTTCTTC. It yields the protein CASSLVGGFGEQFF.

V and J are TRBV4-1 and TRBJ1-1, with D uncertain. This CDR3 has 13 residues. The V end lost 3 bases, the J end lost 1 base, and 6 bases lay between the germline ends. Germline V lookup: CDR1 MGHRA, CDR2 YSYEKL. The CDR3: CASSQGPNTEAFF. The CDR3 bases are TGCGCCAGCAGCCAGGGCCCGAACACTGAAGCTTTCTTT.

The sample holds a few counts of this clone. The V gene is TRBV6-6, the J gene TRBJ1-2; a possible D gene is TRBD1 (6 bases). This CDR3 has 13 residues. V was pared by 6 bases and J by 2 bases, with 10 bases between. Germline V gene lookup returns CDR1 MNHNY and CDR2 SVGAGI (reference sequence). The CDR3 reads CASRQQGNYGYTF. The CDR3, as DNA: TGTGCCAGCAGGCAACAGGGCAACTATGGCTACACCTTC.

The rearrangement joins TRBV5-1 to TRBJ2-7; 11 bases agree with TRBD2. The germline gives CDR1 SGHRS, CDR2 YFSETQ. Losses at the gene ends were 4 bases for V and 3 bases for J; bases not matched to a gene: 0. The CDR3 runs to 13 residues. CDR3 DNA sequence: TGCGCCAGCAGCACTAGCGGGGGCTACGAGCAGTACTTC. Its translation is CASSTSGGYEQYF.

This clone was seen only once. The V and J genes are TRBV25-1 and TRBJ2-7; 16 bases agree with TRBD2. The CDR3 runs to 18 residues. The V segment lost 6 bases and the J segment 1 base; nucleotides outside the gene matches: 9. From germline, CDR1 is MGHDK and CDR2 SYGVNS. Here the CDR3 DNA reads TGTGCCAGCAGCGGACCGGGACTAGCGGGAGGGCAGTCCTACGAGCAGTACTTC. It is translated as CASSGPGLAGGQSYEQYF.

The chain recombines TRBV19 with TRBJ2-7; D unresolved. Germline assignment: CDR1 LNHDA and CDR2 SQIVND (reference sequence). V was cut by 6 bases and J by 0 bases, with 6 bases left in between. CDR3 length equals 12 residues. CDR3 sequence: CASRADSYEQYF. The CDR3 nucleotides are TGTGCCAGTAGGGCAGACTCCTACGAGCAGTACTTC.

The CDR3 nucleotides read TGTGCCAGCAGTTTTGGGACAGGGGGCTATGGCTACACCTTC. This sequence encodes CASSFGTGGYGYTF. This chain connects TRBV28 to TRBJ1-2, with TRBD1 matching over 11 bases. Germline V gives CDR1 MDHEN, CDR2 SYDVKM. The CDR3 spans 14 residues. Losses at the gene ends were 3 bases for V and 4 bases for J; bases not matched to a gene: 1.

V gene TRBV9 combines with J gene TRBJ2-5, with 8 bases that match TRBD2. J lost 5 bases, V lost 4 bases, and 10 bases had no gene match. Germline lookup yields CDR1 SGDLS and CDR2 YYNGEE. The CDR3 consists of 15 residues. Here the CDR3 reads CASSTSGGYAETQYF. The CDR3 region has the DNA TGTGCCAGCAGCACCTCGGGAGGGTATGCGGAGACCCAGTACTTC.

This chain joins TRBV5-4 and TRBJ2-7, with D possibly TRBD1 on 5 matching bases. V shed 2 bases and J shed 0 bases, with 6 bases lying between them. Per the germline V gene, CDR1 is SGHNT and CDR2 is YYREEE (reference sequence). The CDR3 extends over 13 amino acids. The CDR3 protein is CASSFRDSYEQYF. The CDR3 bases are TGTGCCAGCAGCTTCAGGGACTCCTACGAGCAGTACTTC.

The chain uses TRBV19 and TRBJ1-2; 8 bases are shared with TRBD1. CDR1 LNHDA and CDR2 SQIVND come from the germline V gene (reference sequence). J lost 4 bases, V lost 3 bases, and 16 bases had no gene match. The CDR3 is 18 amino acids. CDR3 nucleotides: TGTGCCAGTAGTATTAGGTCGTCCAGGGGGCCCTCTGGCTATGGCTACACCTTC. This encodes CASSIRSSRGPSGYGYTF.